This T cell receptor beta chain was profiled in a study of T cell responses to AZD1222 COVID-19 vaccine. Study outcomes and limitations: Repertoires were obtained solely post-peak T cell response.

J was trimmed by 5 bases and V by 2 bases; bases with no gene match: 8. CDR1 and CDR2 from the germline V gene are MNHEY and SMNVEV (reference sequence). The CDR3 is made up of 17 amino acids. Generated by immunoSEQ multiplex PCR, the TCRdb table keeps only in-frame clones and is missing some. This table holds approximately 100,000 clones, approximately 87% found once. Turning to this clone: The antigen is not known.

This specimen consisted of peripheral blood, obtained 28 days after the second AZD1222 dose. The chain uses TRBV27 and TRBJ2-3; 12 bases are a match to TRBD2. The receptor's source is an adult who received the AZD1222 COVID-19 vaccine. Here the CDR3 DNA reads TGTGCCAGCAGTTTACAGACTAGCGGGAGCCGTGGAGATACGCAGTATTTT. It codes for CASSLQTSGSRGDTQYF.